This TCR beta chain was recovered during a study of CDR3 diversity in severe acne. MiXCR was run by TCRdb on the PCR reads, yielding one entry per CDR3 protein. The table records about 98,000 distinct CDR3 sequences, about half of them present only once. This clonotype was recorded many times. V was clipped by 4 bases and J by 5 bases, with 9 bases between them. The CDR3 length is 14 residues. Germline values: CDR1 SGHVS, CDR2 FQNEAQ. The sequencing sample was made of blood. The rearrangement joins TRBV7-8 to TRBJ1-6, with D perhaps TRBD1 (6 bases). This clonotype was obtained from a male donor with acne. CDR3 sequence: CASSSTGNNSPLHF. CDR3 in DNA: TGTGCCAGCAGCTCTACAGGGAATAATTCACCCCTCCACTTT.